The 24 T cell receptor beta chains given below trace back to one sample, sequenced in a study of T cell responses to AZD1222 COVID-19 vaccine. Sequenced by immunoSEQ multiplex PCR; TCRdb stores in-frame clones only, minus some. The repertoire holds 130,000 or so clones, with over 90% as singletons. The source material was peripheral blood, sampled on day 0 of MenACWY control vaccination. The receptors were gathered from an adult in good health.

This chain connects TRBV28 to TRBJ1-4; TRBD1 might be the D (5 bases). CDR1 and CDR2 from the germline V gene are MDHEN and SYDVKM. The CDR3 contains 13 residues. V lost 5 bases, J lost 8 bases, and 12 bases lay in between. The CDR3 coding sequence is TGTGCCAGCAGTGATGTCAGGGAGGAAAAACTGTTTTTT. Its translation is CASSDVREEKLFF.

The chain links TRBV19 to TRBJ2-3; perhaps TRBD1 as D (6 bases). Germline assignment: CDR1 LNHDA and CDR2 SQIVND (reference sequence). The CDR3 is 15 amino acids. Trimming left V 5 bases short and J 1 base short, with 13 bases between. This chain's CDR3 is CASSPRRQGTDTQYF. CDR3 in DNA: TGTGCCAGTAGTCCGCGGCGACAGGGCACAGATACGCAGTATTTT.

The chain employs TRBV28 and TRBJ1-2; 10 bases map to TRBD1. Per the germline V gene, CDR1 is MDHEN and CDR2 is SYDVKM. V lost 8 bases, J lost 4 bases, and 4 bases stayed unmatched. The CDR3 is 13 amino acids. CDR3 protein: CASLDRGFYGYTF. Here the CDR3 DNA reads TGTGCCAGCCTGGACAGGGGGTTCTATGGCTACACCTTC.

The chain joins TRBV28 to TRBJ2-1; 8 bases map to TRBD2. The germline gives CDR1 MDHEN, CDR2 SYDVKM. J was trimmed by 8 bases and V by 10 bases; bases with no gene match: 13. The CDR3 is made up of 14 amino acids. CDR3 region: CATTASGSSDEQFF. CDR3 in DNA: TGTGCCACCACGGCCAGCGGGAGTTCGGATGAGCAGTTCTTC.

V gene TRBV6-2 or TRBV6-3 combines with J gene TRBJ2-7; 9 bases line up with TRBD2. The CDR3 length is 15 residues. CDR1 is MNHEY and CDR2 is SVGEGT in the germline V gene. Germline trimming cut 0 bases from V and 3 bases from J; bases unmatched to any gene: 3. DNA of the CDR3: TGTGCCAGCAGTTACTCCTTTAGCGGGAGCTACGAGCAGTACTTC. It is translated as CASSYSFSGSYEQYF.

This sequence joins TRBV24-1 and TRBJ1-1, with D possibly being TRBD1 (5 bases). This CDR3 is 14 amino acids long. The germline gives CDR1 KGHDR, CDR2 SFDVKD. The V end was cut by 4 bases, the J end by 10 bases, with 18 bases between. The CDR3 here is CATSENRQSRGAFF. In DNA form, the CDR3 reads TGTGCCACCAGTGAAAACCGACAGTCTCGAGGAGCTTTCTTT.

The V call is TRBV27, the J call TRBJ1-1, with D possibly matching TRBD1 (6 bases). This CDR3 is built from 16 residues. Trimming cost V 10 bases and J 0 bases, with 21 bases left between them. Germline loops: CDR1 MNHEY, CDR2 SMNVEV (reference sequence). CDR3 sequence reads: CATKPSGGGMNTEAFF. The CDR3 DNA reads as TGTGCCACCAAACCTAGCGGGGGCGGTATGAACACTGAAGCTTTCTTT.

This sequence joins TRBV19 and TRBJ1-6, with D hard to call. Germline assignment: CDR1 LNHDA and CDR2 SQIVND (reference sequence). The length of the CDR3 is 13 residues. V was clipped by 3 bases and J by 9 bases, with 9 bases between them. Written as DNA, the CDR3 is TGTGCCAGTAGTATCTCTTTAAGTTCACCCCTCCACTTT. The encoded protein is CASSISLSSPLHF.

This chain connects TRBV3-1 (or the pseudogene TRBV3-2) to TRBJ1-2; 7 positions match TRBD1. Germline assignment: CDR1 LGHDT and CDR2 YNNKEL (reference sequence). The CDR3 spans 14 residues. V lost 2 bases to trimming and J lost 5 bases; unmatched junction nucleotides: 5. The chain's CDR3 is CASSQWTGEYGYTF. The DNA for the CDR3 is TGTGCCAGCAGCCAATGGACAGGAGAATATGGCTACACCTTC.

V usage is TRBV9 and J usage is TRBJ1-3; TRBD1 is a possible D gene (5 bases). Germline V gene lookup returns CDR1 SGDLS and CDR2 YYNGEE. Trimming pared 0 bases from V and 2 bases from J, leaving 6 bases between. There are 14 residues in the CDR3. The CDR3 loop is CASSVAGPGNTIYF. CDR3 DNA sequence: TGTGCCAGCAGCGTAGCGGGGCCTGGAAACACCATATATTTT.

This rearrangement joins TRBV28 to TRBJ1-6, with unresolved D. The germline gives CDR1 MDHEN, CDR2 SYDVKM. Trimming took 6 bases from V and 10 from J, leaving 22 bases between them. The CDR3 is 16 amino acids. The chain's CDR3 is CASSPGTHLVRSPLHF. CDR3 sequence (DNA): TGTGCCAGCAGCCCCGGCACGCACCTTGTTCGGTCACCCCTCCACTTT.

This sequence joins TRBV2 and TRBJ1-2, with 7 positions matching TRBD1. Germline assignment: CDR1 SNHLY and CDR2 FYNNEI. With V trimmed by 4 bases and J by 8 bases, 7 bases remained unmatched. The CDR3 is 13 residues long. CDR3 coding DNA: TGTGCCAGCAGTGTGGAGGGGGCGGGAGGCTACACCTTC. Translating gives CASSVEGAGGYTF. Complete variable domain (other parts from reference TRBV2 and TRBJ1-2): EPEVTQTPSHQVTQMGQEVILRCVPISNHLYFYWYRQILGQKVEFLVSFYNNEISEKSEIFDDQFSVERPDGSNFTLKIRSTKLEDSAMYFCASSVEGAGGYTFGSGTRLTVV.

This chain joins TRBV6-7 and TRBJ1-2; D perhaps matches TRBD1 (6 bases). TRBV6-7 is assigned to the ORF class and has an uncertain function. This CDR3 is 14 amino acids long. V was pared by 5 bases and J by 5 bases, with 15 bases between. The CDR3: CASSTQTGGYGYTF. The CDR3 coding sequence is TGTGCCAGCAGTACCCAGACAGGCGGGTATGGCTACACCTTC.

The chain links TRBV13 to TRBJ2-1; D is unclear. Per the germline V gene, CDR1 is PRHDT and CDR2 is FYEKMQ (reference sequence). Trimming removed 4 bases at V and 7 bases at J, with 8 bases between. This CDR3 spans 12 amino acids. Here the CDR3 reads CASSSALNEQFF. CDR3 DNA sequence: TGTGCCAGCAGCTCTGCACTGAATGAGCAGTTCTTC.

This clone was picked up one time. This rearrangement joins TRBV5-1 to TRBJ1-2; perhaps TRBD1 as D (5 bases). V gave up 0 bases and J gave up 7 bases, with 16 bases separating them. The germline V gene encodes CDR1 SGHRS and CDR2 YFSETQ. The CDR3 spans 15 residues. CDR3 sequence: CASSLAAHQGGGYTF. The DNA for the CDR3 is TGCGCCAGCAGCTTGGCCGCACACCAGGGAGGTGGCTACACCTTC.

The chain has TRBV6-5 and TRBJ2-1; 8 positions match TRBD2. Germline CDR1 MNHEY, CDR2 SVGAGI. The CDR3 has 15 residues. Losses at the gene ends were 3 bases for V and 1 base for J; bases not matched to a gene: 2. The CDR3 region is CASSYGGGSYNEQFF. CDR3 coding DNA: TGTGCCAGCAGTTATGGCGGGGGGTCCTACAATGAGCAGTTCTTC.

The chain employs TRBV9 and TRBJ2-5; 9 nucleotides agree with TRBD1. The CDR3 sequence is 14 residues long. Trimming at V came to 3 bases and at J to 3 bases, leaving 3 bases not matched to a gene. Germline V CDR1 and CDR2: SGDLS, YYNGEE. The CDR3 protein is CASSEGTGKETQYF. The CDR3 DNA reads TGTGCCAGCAGCGAAGGGACAGGGAAAGAGACCCAGTACTTC.

The chain recombines TRBV4-3 with TRBJ1-3; TRBD1 might be the D (5 bases). Trimming removed 2 bases at V and 1 base at J, with 12 bases between. The CDR3 loop spans 16 amino acids. The germline V gene has CDR1 LGHNA and CDR2 YSLEER. In nucleotides, the CDR3 is TGCGCCAGCAGCCAAATTCAGGGCTTGTCTGGAAACACCATATATTTT. It specifies CASSQIQGLSGNTIYF.

This clone has a single count. The chain combines TRBV29-1 with TRBJ1-1; 9 bases match TRBD1. Germline lookup yields CDR1 SQVTM and CDR2 ANQGSEA. This CDR3 comprises 14 residues. V lost 7 bases to trimming and J lost 1 base; unmatched junction nucleotides: 7. The CDR3 nucleotides read TGCAGCGCTCGTGACAGGGGGGAGAACACTGAAGCTTTCTTT. It encodes CSARDRGENTEAFF.

V gene TRBV5-1 combines with J gene TRBJ1-4; D remains ambiguous. Per the germline V gene, CDR1 is SGHRS and CDR2 is YFSETQ. V lost 0 bases to trimming and J lost 5 bases, with 8 bases between them. The CDR3 totals 14 residues. DNA of the CDR3: TGCGCCAGCAGCTTGGGGCAGTTAAATGAAAAACTGTTTTTT. Residues: CASSLGQLNEKLFF.

CDR3 coding DNA: TGCAGCGTTGGACTCAGCGGGGCGGGTGGCGGTGCCTACAATGAGCAGTTCTTC. Encoded protein: CSVGLSGAGGGAYNEQFF. The rearrangement uses TRBV29-1 and TRBJ2-1, with TRBD2 identical over 7 bases. Germline trimming cut 4 bases from V and 2 bases from J; bases unmatched to any gene: 17. This CDR3 has 18 residues. The germline V gene encodes CDR1 SQVTM and CDR2 ANQGSEA.

V gene TRBV7-2 combines with J gene TRBJ1-2; unclear D gene. Germline values: CDR1 SGHTA, CDR2 FQGNSA. With 3 bases removed from V and 3 bases from J, the gap between germline ends came to 11 bases. CDR3 length: 14 amino acids. CDR3: CASSFAGQDYGYTF. The CDR3 DNA follows: TGTGCCAGCAGCTTCGCAGGTCAAGACTATGGCTACACCTTC. Supplemented by reference TRBV7-2 and TRBJ1-2, the full variable domain reads GAGVSQSPSNKVTEKGKDVELRCDPISGHTALYWYRQSLGQGLEFLIYFQGNSAPDKSGLPSDRFSAERTGGSVSTLTIQRTQQEDSAVYLCASSFAGQDYGYTFGSGTRLTVV.

The table lists this clone with a count of one. The chain employs TRBV9 and TRBJ2-1; the match to TRBD1 covers 9 bases. This CDR3 region has 14 residues. Germline V lookup: CDR1 SGDLS, CDR2 YYNGEE. V shed 4 bases, J shed 2 bases, and the junction held 1 base outside the gene matches. The DNA of the CDR3 is TGTGCCAGCAGCACAGGGGGCACCTACAATGAGCAGTTCTTC. Translation gives CASSTGGTYNEQFF.

This clone was counted a few times. The chain uses TRBV7-9 and TRBJ1-2; possible D gene TRBD1, 5 bases. The CDR3 has 14 residues. Trimming removed 5 bases from V and 4 bases from J, with 14 bases in between. CDR1 is SEHNR and CDR2 is FQNEAQ in the germline V gene (reference sequence). In DNA, the CDR3 is TGTGCCAGCAGCCGGGACGCTAAATTCTATGGCTACACCTTC. This gives the protein CASSRDAKFYGYTF. The whole variable domain, remainder taken from reference TRBV7-9 and TRBJ1-2, is DTGVSQNPRHKITKRGQNVTFRCDPISEHNRLYWYRQTLGQGPEFLTYFQNEAQLEKSRLLSDRFSAERPKGSFSTLEIQRTEQGDSAMYLCASSRDAKFYGYTFGSGTRLTVV.